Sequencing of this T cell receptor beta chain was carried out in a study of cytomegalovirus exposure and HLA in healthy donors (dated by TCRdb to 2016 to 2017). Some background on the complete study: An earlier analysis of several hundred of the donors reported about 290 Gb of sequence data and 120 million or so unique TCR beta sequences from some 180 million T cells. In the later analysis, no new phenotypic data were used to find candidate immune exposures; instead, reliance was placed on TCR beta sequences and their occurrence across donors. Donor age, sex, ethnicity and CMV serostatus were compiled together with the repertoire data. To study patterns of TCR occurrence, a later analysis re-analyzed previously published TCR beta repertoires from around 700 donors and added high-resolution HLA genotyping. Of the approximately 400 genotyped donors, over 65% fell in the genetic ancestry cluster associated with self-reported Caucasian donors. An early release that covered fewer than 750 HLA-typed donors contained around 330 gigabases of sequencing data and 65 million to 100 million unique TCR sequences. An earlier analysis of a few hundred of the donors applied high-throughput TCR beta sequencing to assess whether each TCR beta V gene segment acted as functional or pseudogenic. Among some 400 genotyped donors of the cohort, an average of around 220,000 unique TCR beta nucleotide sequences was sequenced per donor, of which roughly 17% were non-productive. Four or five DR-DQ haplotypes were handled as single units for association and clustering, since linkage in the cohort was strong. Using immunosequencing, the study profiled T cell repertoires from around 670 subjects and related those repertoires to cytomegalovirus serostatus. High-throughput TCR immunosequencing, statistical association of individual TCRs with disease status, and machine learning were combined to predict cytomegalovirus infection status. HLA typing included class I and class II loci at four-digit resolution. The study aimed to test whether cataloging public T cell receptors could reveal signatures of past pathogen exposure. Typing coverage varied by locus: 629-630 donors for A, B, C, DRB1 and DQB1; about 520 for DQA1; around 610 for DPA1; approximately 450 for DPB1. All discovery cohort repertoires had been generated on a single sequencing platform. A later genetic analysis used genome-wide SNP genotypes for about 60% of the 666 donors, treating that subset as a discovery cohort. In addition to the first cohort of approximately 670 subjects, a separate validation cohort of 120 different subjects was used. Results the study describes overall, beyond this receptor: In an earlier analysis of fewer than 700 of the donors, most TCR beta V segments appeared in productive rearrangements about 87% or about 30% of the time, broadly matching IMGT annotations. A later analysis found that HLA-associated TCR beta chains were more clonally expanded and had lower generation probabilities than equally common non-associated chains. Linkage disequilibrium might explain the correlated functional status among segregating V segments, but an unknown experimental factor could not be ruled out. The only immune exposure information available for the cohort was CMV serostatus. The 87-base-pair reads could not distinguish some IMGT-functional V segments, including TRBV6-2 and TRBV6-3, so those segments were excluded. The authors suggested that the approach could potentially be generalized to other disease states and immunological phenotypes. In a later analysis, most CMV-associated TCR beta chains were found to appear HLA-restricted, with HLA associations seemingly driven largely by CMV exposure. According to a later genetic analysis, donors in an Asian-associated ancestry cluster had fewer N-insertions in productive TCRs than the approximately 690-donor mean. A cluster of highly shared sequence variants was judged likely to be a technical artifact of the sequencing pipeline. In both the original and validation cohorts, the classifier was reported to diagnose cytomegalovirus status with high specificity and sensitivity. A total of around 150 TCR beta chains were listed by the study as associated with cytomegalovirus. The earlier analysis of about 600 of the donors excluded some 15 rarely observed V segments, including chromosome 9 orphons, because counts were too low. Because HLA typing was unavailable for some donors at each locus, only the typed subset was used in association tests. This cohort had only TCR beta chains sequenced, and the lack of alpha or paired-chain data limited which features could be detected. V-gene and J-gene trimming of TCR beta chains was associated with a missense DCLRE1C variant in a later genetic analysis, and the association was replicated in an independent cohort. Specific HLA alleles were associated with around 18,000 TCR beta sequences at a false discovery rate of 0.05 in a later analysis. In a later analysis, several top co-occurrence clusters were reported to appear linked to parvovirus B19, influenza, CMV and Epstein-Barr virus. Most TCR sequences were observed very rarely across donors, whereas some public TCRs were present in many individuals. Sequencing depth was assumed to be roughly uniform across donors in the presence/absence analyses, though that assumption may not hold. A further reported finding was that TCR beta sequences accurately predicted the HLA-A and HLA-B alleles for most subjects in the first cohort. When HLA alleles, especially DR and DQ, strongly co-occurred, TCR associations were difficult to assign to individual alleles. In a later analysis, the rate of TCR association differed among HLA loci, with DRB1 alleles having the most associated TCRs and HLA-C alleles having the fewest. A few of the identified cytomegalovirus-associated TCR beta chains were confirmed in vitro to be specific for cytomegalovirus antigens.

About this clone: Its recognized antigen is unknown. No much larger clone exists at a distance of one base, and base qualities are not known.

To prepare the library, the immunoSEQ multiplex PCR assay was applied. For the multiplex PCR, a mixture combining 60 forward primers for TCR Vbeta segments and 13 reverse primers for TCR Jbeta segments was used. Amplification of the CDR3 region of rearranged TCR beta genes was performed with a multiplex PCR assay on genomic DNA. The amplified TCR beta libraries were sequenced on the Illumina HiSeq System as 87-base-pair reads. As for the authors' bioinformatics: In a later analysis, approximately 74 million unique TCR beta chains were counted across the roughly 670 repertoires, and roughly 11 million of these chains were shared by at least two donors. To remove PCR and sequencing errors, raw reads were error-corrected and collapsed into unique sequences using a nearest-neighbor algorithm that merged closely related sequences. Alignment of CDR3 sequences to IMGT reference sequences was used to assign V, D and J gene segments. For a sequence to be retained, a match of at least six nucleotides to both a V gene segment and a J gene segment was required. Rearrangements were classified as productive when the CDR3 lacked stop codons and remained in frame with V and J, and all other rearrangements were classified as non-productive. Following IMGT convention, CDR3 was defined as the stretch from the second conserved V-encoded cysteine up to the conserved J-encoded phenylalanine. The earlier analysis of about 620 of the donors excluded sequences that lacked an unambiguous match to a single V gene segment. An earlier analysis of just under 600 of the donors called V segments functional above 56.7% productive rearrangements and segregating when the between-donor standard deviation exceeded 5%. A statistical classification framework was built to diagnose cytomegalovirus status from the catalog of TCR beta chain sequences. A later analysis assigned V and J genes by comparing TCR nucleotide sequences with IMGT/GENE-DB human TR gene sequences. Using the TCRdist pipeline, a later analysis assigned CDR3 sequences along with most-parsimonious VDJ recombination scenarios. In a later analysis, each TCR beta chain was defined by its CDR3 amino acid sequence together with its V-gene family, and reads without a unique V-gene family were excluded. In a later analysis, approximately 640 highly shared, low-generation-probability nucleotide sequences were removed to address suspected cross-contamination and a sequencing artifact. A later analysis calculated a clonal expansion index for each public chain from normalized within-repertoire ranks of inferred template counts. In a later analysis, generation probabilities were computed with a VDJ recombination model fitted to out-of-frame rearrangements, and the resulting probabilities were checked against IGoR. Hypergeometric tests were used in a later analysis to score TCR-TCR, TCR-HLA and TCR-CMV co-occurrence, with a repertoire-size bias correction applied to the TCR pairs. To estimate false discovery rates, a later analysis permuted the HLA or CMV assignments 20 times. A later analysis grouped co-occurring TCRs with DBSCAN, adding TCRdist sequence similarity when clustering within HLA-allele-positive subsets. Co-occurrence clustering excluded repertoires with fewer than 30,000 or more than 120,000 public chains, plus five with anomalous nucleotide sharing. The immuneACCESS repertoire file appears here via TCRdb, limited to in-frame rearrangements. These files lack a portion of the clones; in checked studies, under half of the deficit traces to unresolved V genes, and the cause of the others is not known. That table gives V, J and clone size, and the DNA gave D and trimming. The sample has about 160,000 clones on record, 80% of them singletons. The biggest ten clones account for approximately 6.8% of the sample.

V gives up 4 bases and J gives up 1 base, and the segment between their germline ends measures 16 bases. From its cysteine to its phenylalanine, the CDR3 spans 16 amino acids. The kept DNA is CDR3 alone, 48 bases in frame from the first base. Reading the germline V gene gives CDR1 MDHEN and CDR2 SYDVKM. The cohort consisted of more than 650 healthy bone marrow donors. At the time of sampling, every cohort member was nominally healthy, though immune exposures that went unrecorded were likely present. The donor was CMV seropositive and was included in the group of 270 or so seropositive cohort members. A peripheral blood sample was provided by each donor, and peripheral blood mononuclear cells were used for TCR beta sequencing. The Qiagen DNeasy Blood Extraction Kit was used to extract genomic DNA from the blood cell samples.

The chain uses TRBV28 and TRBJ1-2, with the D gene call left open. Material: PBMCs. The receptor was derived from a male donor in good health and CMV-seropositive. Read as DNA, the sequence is TGTGCCAGCAGTTCCCCCAATGAGGGTGGTAACTATGGCTACACCTTC. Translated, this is CASSSPNEGGNYGYTF.